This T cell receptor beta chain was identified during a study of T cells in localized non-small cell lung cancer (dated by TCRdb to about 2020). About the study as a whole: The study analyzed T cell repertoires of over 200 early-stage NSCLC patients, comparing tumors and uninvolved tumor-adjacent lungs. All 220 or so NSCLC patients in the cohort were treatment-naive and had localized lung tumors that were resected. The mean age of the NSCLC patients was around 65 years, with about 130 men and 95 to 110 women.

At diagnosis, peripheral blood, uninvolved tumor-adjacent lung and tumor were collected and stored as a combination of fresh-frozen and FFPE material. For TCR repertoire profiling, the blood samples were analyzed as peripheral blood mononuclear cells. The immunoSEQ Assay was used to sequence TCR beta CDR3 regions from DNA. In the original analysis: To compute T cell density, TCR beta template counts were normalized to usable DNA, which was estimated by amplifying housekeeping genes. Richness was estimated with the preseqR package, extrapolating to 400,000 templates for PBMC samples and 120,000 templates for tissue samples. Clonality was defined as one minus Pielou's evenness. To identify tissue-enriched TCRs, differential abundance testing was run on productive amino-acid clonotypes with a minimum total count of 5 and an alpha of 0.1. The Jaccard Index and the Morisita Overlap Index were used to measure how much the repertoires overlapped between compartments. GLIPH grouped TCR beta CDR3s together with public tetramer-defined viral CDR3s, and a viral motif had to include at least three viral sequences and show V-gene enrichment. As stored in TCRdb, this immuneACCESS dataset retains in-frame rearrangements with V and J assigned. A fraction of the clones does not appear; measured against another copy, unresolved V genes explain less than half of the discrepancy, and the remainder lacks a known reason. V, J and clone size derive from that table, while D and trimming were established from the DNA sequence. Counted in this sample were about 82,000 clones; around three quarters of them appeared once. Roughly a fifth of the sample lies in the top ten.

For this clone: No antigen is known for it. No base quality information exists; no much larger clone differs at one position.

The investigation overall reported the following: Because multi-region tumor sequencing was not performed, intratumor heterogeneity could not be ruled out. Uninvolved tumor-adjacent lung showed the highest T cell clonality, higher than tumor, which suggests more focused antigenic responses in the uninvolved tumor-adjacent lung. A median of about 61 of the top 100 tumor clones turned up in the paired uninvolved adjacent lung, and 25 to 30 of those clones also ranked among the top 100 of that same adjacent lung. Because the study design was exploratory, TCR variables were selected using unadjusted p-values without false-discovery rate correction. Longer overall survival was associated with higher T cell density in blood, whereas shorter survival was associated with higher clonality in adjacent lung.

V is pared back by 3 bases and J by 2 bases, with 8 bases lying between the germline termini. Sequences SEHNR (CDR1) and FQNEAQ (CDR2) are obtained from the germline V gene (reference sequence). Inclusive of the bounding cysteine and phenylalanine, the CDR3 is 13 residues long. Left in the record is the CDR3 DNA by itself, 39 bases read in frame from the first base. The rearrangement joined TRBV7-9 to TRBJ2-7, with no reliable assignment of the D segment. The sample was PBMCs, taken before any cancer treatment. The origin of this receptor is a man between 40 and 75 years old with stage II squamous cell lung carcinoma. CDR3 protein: CASSLGEPYEQYF. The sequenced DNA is TGTGCCAGCAGCTTGGGTGAACCCTACGAGCAGTACTTC.